Below, 30 T cell receptor beta chains from the same sample are listed, as sequenced in a study of T cell therapy after organ transplantation. As for time point: 20-29 weeks after completion of therapy. Assay: immunoSEQ multiplex PCR; the TCRdb copy retains only in-frame clones and omits some. This table holds roughly 3,500 clones, under 75% found once. Their cognate antigens are unknown. Sequences were derived from CD8+ T cells from blood, sampled after autologous CMV-specific T cell therapy. These receptors originate from a human patient who had received a solid organ transplant and had CMV disease. The T cells may come from the graft donor.

The CDR3 DNA is TGTGCCAGCGCGGAGCTAGCGTACCAAGAGACCCAGTACTTC. Translating gives CASAELAYQETQYF. The chain combines TRBV14 with TRBJ2-5, with a possible D match to TRBD2 (6 bases). CDR3 length equals 14 residues. Germline V gene lookup returns CDR1 SGHDN and CDR2 FVKESK. V was trimmed by 8 bases and J by 0 bases, leaving 13 bases between them.

The chain combines TRBV6-6 with TRBJ2-4; TRBD1 matches 7 bases. V lost 5 bases to trimming and J lost 1 base; unmatched junction nucleotides: 5. The CDR3 has 15 residues. Germline V gives CDR1 MNHNY, CDR2 SVGAGI (reference sequence). CDR3: CASSPSTGAKNIQYF. CDR3 bases: TGTGCCAGCAGTCCCTCGACAGGGGCCAAAAACATTCAGTACTTC.

The gene calls are TRBV25-1 and TRBJ2-1; 7 nucleotides line up with TRBD1. Germline V gene lookup returns CDR1 MGHDK and CDR2 SYGVNS. The CDR3 length is 15 residues. V trimming: 2 bases; J trimming: 3 bases; junction bases outside the gene matches: 4. Here the CDR3 DNA reads TGTGCCAGCAGTGAAAGGACAGGTCTCTACAATGAGCAGTTCTTC. It is translated as CASSERTGLYNEQFF.

The genes are TRBV7-8 and TRBJ1-1; 7 nucleotides match TRBD1. After removal of 0 bases from V and 10 bases from J, the junction contained 2 bases not matched to a gene. The CDR3 covers 12 residues. In germline, CDR1 is SGHVS, CDR2 FQNEAQ. The CDR3 DNA sequence: TGTGCCAGCAGCTTAGCGGGACAGCGAGCTTTCTTT. Translated: CASSLAGQRAFF.

V and J are TRBV14 and TRBJ1-2, with D possibly matching TRBD1 (6 bases). Germline V CDR1 and CDR2: SGHDN, FVKESK. The V end was cut by 4 bases, the J end by 2 bases, with 17 bases between. The CDR3 has 16 residues. In nucleotides, the CDR3 is TGTGCCAGCAGCCCACTAGGGGGGGAGGAGAACTATGGCTACACCTTC. It specifies CASSPLGGEENYGYTF.

This chain connects TRBV5-5 to TRBJ2-7; no reliable D call. The germline CDR1 and CDR2 sequences are SGHKS and YYEKEE (reference sequence). The CDR3 runs to 13 residues. Trimming removed 2 bases from V and 5 bases from J, with 11 bases in between. The CDR3 nucleotides read TGTGCCAGCAGCTTCTTGGGATTCAACGAGCAGTACTTC. Its protein is CASSFLGFNEQYF.

The J gene is TRBJ2-2, the V gene TRBV7-6; D ambiguous. The germline V gene has CDR1 SGHVS and CDR2 FNYEAQ. This CDR3 spans 16 amino acids. V was shortened by 1 base and J by 0 bases, with 9 bases between the two germline ends. The CDR3 nucleotides are TGTGCCAGCAGCTTAGGCGGAGATCCGAACACCGGGGAGCTGTTTTTT. It specifies CASSLGGDPNTGELFF.

The V call is TRBV27, the J call TRBJ1-5; 8 nucleotides agree with TRBD1. Germline assignment: CDR1 MNHEY and CDR2 SMNVEV (reference sequence). Unmatched junction bases numbered 3, after V lost 7 bases and J lost 7 bases. The CDR3 contains 12 residues. CDR3 nucleotides: TGTGCCAGCAAACAGGGGGGGCAGCCCCAGCATTTT. This encodes CASKQGGQPQHF.

V gene TRBV10-2 combines with J gene TRBJ1-1, with 7 bases lining up with TRBD1. Trimming took 6 bases from V and 5 from J; bases not matched to a gene: 9. The CDR3 runs to 14 residues. Germline lookup yields CDR1 WSHSY and CDR2 SAAADI. The CDR3 protein is CASRTGAAQTEAFF. CDR3 sequence (DNA): TGCGCCAGCAGAACAGGGGCGGCCCAGACTGAAGCTTTCTTT.

The rearrangement links TRBV7-9 to TRBJ2-3; tentative D call: TRBD2 (6 bases). Trimming left V 9 bases short and J 4 bases short, with 17 bases between. This CDR3 contains 14 residues. Per germline, CDR1 SEHNR and CDR2 FQNEAQ (reference sequence). The CDR3 loop is CASRLEGGADTQYF. The CDR3 region has the DNA TGTGCCAGTAGACTGGAGGGCGGCGCAGATACGCAGTATTTT.

This chain uses TRBV27 with TRBJ2-5; 14 bases match TRBD2. The CDR3 is made up of 16 amino acids. Germline CDR1 reads MNHEY; CDR2 reads SMNVEV (reference sequence). The V and J ends lost 4 bases and 5 bases, in that order; junction bases with no gene match: 6. The chain's CDR3 is CASSSGLAGGKETQYF. In DNA form, the CDR3 reads TGTGCCAGCAGTTCCGGACTAGCGGGAGGCAAGGAGACCCAGTACTTC.

About this clone: Germline is not matched at one junction end, which may reflect a read error. Other DNA sequences in this sample translate to the same CDR3. The chain employs TRBV9 and TRBJ2-2, with D possibly being TRBD2 (7 bases). This CDR3 is 19 amino acids long. The germline gives CDR1 SGDLS, CDR2 YYNGEE. In DNA form, the CDR3 reads TGTGCCCGCAGCGTAGTCCCCGCGGGCGAGGGGGGGGGCACCGGGGAGCTGTTTTTT. Protein product: CARSVVPAGEGGGTGELFF.

This clone was recorded once. This chain joins TRBV4-1 and TRBJ2-3; 11 bases match TRBD2. Per the germline V gene, CDR1 is MGHRA and CDR2 is YSYEKL. The CDR3 totals 18 residues. V lost 5 bases to trimming and J lost 5 bases; unmatched junction nucleotides: 15. CDR3 DNA: TGCGCCAGCAGCTACCGAAACTTAGCGGGAGGGCCCGGAGATACGCAGTATTTT. Translated, it gives CASSYRNLAGGPGDTQYF.

The chain recombines TRBV2 with TRBJ2-7; no clear D. Trimming removed 5 bases at V and 0 bases at J, with 14 bases between. The CDR3 is 15 amino acids. The germline V gene has CDR1 SNHLY and CDR2 FYNNEI. The CDR3 DNA reads as TGTGCCAGCAGTCTGACACCCTCAAGCTCCTACGAGCAGTACGTC. Amino acid sequence: CASSLTPSSSYEQYV.

This chain uses TRBV18 with TRBJ2-5; TRBD2 might be the D (6 bases). The V end lost 0 bases, the J end lost 5 bases, and 16 bases lay between the germline ends. This CDR3 is built from 16 residues. CDR1 is KGHSH and CDR2 is LQKENI in the germline V gene. CDR3 nucleotide sequence: TGTGCCAGCTCACCACCGTCGGGGAGGATGGATGAGACCCAGTACTTC. It yields the protein CASSPPSGRMDETQYF.

Only a few counts were recorded for this clone. V gene TRBV27 combines with J gene TRBJ2-7, with TRBD1 matching over 8 bases. The CDR3 totals 16 residues. Per the germline V gene, CDR1 is MNHEY and CDR2 is SMNVEV (reference sequence). J gave up 4 bases and V 4 bases, and 12 bases lay outside the gene matches. The CDR3: CASSSGTGTGLYEQYF. CDR3 nucleotides: TGTGCCAGCAGTTCTGGGACCGGGACAGGATTATACGAGCAGTACTTC.

In its sample, this clone ranks as medium-sized. The V call is TRBV2, the J call TRBJ1-1; tentatively, D is TRBD1 (5 bases). Trimming left V 6 bases short and J 10 bases short, with 15 bases between. This CDR3 region has 12 residues. Germline V lookup: CDR1 SNHLY, CDR2 FYNNEI. For the CDR3, the DNA is TGTGCCAGCAGGACCCTAGGGGTTAGAGCTTTCTTT. The encoded protein is CASRTLGVRAFF.

The chain links TRBV7-3 to TRBJ2-2, with D unresolved. This CDR3 contains 13 residues. Trimming pared 4 bases from V and 2 bases from J, leaving 5 bases between. Per the germline V gene, CDR1 is SGHTA and CDR2 is FQGTGA. DNA for the CDR3: TGTGCCAGCAGCTACGAAAACACCGGGGAGCTGTTTTTT. Protein product: CASSYENTGELFF.

This chain links TRBV9 with TRBJ1-2, with a weak D call TRBD1 (5 bases). Trimming cost V 5 bases and J 4 bases, with 18 bases left between them. The CDR3 totals 15 residues. Per the germline V gene, CDR1 is SGDLS and CDR2 is YYNGEE. CDR3 in DNA: TGTGCCAGCAGTGATACGTGGGAGCAGGGCTATGGCTACACCTTC. It codes for CASSDTWEQGYGYTF.

This rearrangement joins TRBV5-1 to TRBJ2-3; possible D gene TRBD2, 6 bases. Germline CDR1 is SGHRS and CDR2 is YFSETQ. The CDR3 totals 16 residues. V lost 6 bases to trimming and J lost 3 bases, with 20 bases between them. In DNA, the CDR3 is TGCGCCAGCACTTGGGCGGGATGGCAATTGACAGATACGCAGTATTTT. It encodes CASTWAGWQLTDTQYF.

The count of this clone is one. The rearrangement uses TRBV5-4 and TRBJ2-7, with D possibly being TRBD2 (5 bases). Trimming took 4 bases from V and 3 from J, leaving 20 bases between them. Germline V gives CDR1 SGHNT, CDR2 YYREEE (reference sequence). This CDR3 comprises 16 residues. CDR3 sequence: CASSTPTTGLHYEQYF. DNA of the CDR3: TGTGCCAGCAGCACACCGACTACTGGACTGCACTACGAGCAGTACTTC.

The genes are TRBV7-3 and TRBJ2-2; D is unclear. V was trimmed by 4 bases and J by 7 bases, leaving 7 bases between them. The germline V gene has CDR1 SGHTA and CDR2 FQGTGA. There are 12 residues in the CDR3. The CDR3 region is CASSSPGGELFF. The CDR3 DNA reads TGTGCCAGCAGCTCCCCCGGCGGGGAGCTGTTTTTT.

This chain connects TRBV13 to TRBJ2-4, with D perhaps matching TRBD1 (5 bases). The CDR3 has 14 amino acids. CDR1 is PRHDT, CDR2 FYEKMQ, per germline (reference sequence). Trimming pared 3 bases from V and 6 bases from J, leaving 12 bases between. The CDR3 region is CASSFSAGPNIQYF. The DNA of the CDR3 is TGTGCCAGCAGCTTTAGTGCAGGGCCAAACATTCAGTACTTC.

This clone was counted a few times. This chain joins TRBV11-2 and TRBJ2-3; the D is unclear. With 3 bases removed from V and 6 bases from J, the gap between germline ends came to 13 bases. The length of the CDR3 is 14 residues. The germline gives CDR1 SGHAT, CDR2 FQNNGV. Written as DNA, the CDR3 is TGTGCCAGCAGCTTGAACTTCGTGGGGGATACGCAGTATTTT. It is translated as CASSLNFVGDTQYF.

V is TRBV11-3 and J is TRBJ2-2, with TRBD1 matching 7 bases. V trimming: 7 bases; J trimming: 2 bases; junction bases outside the gene matches: 10. Germline CDR1 is SGHNT and CDR2 is YENEEA. The CDR3 spans 16 residues. The CDR3 coding sequence is TGTGCCAGCACCCTCTTTCAGGGGGAAAACACCGGGGAGCTGTTTTTT. It is translated as CASTLFQGENTGELFF.

The chain recombines TRBV9 with TRBJ2-1; tentatively, D is TRBD2 (6 bases). Per the germline V gene, CDR1 is SGDLS and CDR2 is YYNGEE. The V end lost 5 bases, the J end lost 4 bases, and 19 bases lay between the germline ends. This CDR3 is 16 amino acids long. In DNA form, the CDR3 reads TGTGCCAGCAGGGGAGTAACCGGGACTCTATACAATGAGCAGTTCTTC. This gives the protein CASRGVTGTLYNEQFF.

The rearrangement joins TRBV19 to TRBJ2-7; D gene uncertain. Trimming stripped 4 bases from V and 7 bases from J, with 14 bases between. In germline, CDR1 is LNHDA, CDR2 SQIVND (reference sequence). The CDR3 consists of 13 residues. CDR3 sequence (DNA): TGTGCCAGTAGTACTCGTCCGGGTTGGGAGCAGTACGTC. Translating gives CASSTRPGWEQYV.

Details on this clone: The sample carries other DNA sequences with the same CDR3. The chain combines TRBV19 with TRBJ2-2, with 10 bases that match TRBD2. Germline CDR1 and CDR2: LNHDA and SQIVND (reference sequence). V was clipped by 3 bases and J by 5 bases; unmatched bases: 3. This CDR3 comprises 15 residues. The CDR3 region is CASSISSGRTGELFF. The DNA for the CDR3 is TGTGCCAGTAGTATTTCTAGCGGGAGAACCGGGGAGCTGTTTTTT.

V and J are TRBV27 and TRBJ2-3; 8 bases are shared with TRBD2. The CDR3 loop spans 16 amino acids. Per germline, CDR1 MNHEY and CDR2 SMNVEV (reference sequence). Trimming at V came to 0 bases and at J to 2 bases, leaving 4 bases not matched to a gene. The CDR3 loop is CASSLSVGRATDTQYF. The DNA of the CDR3 is TGTGCCAGCAGTTTATCGGTCGGGAGGGCCACAGATACGCAGTATTTT.

This rearrangement joins TRBV7-9 to TRBJ2-7; D is undetermined. The germline gives CDR1 SEHNR, CDR2 FQNEAQ (reference sequence). Trimming removed 6 bases at V and 6 bases at J, with 15 bases between. This CDR3 is built from 13 residues. Written as DNA, the CDR3 is TGTGCCAGCAGTTCGACCAGCCTTCTCGAGCAGTACTTC. The encoded protein is CASSSTSLLEQYF.